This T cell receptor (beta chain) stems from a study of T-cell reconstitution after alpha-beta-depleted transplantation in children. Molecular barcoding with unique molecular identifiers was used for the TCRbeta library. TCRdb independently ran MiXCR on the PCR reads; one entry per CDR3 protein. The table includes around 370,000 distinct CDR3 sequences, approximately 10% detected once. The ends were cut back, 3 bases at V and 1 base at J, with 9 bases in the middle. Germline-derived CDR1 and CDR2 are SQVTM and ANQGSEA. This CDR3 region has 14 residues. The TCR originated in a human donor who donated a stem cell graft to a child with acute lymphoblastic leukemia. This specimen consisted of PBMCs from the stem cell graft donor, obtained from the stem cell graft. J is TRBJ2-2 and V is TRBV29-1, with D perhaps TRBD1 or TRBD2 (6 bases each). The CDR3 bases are TGCAGCGTTGACAGGGGAGGGAACACCGGGGAGCTGTTTTTT. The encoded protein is CSVDRGGNTGELFF.